One sample yielded the 2 T cell receptor beta chains listed below, sequenced in a study of post-analysis software for immune sequencing data (dated by TCRdb to between 2014 and 2017). Antigens of these TCRs are unknown. The research as a whole found: Significantly higher frequencies in patients than in controls were found for five TRBV segments, including TRBV5-6, TRBV5-1 and TRBV20-1.

Libraries were built with PCR. The reads were generated on an Illumina HiSeq 2500. To reduce PCR and sequencing biases, unique molecular identifiers were incorporated into the TCR beta cDNA libraries. TCRdb redid the processing of the public reads, applying fastp at Q25 and MiXCR, and retained in-frame beta chains. CDR3 protein duplicates are merged, each entry listing the most common genes and DNA. Here the sample has roughly 800,000 distinct CDR3 sequences; roughly 58% occur a single time. The top ten clonotypes cover approximately 4.4% of the sample. The sample taken for sequencing was blood. The receptors come from a girl aged 5 to 17 with multiple sclerosis.

Only a few counts were recorded for this clonotype. The J gene is TRBJ2-4, the V gene TRBV4-1; D not certain. The DNA matches TRBJ2-7 better at its end, which makes the J call doubtful. The CDR3 loop spans 14 amino acids. Per germline, CDR1 MGHRA and CDR2 YSYEKL. CDR3 residues: CASSQVEVRVEQYF. The CDR3 DNA reads TGCGCCAGCAGCCAAGTCGAGGTACGGGTCGAGCAGTACTTC.

This chain links TRBV5-1 with TRBJ2-2; D remains unclear. V lost 0 bases and J lost 5, with 8 bases in between. Germline CDR1 reads SGHRS; CDR2 reads YFSETQ. CDR3 length equals 14 residues. CDR3 loop: CASSLVTPTGELFF. Written as DNA, the CDR3 is TGCGCCAGCAGCTTGGTAACCCCTACCGGGGAGCTGTTTTTT.